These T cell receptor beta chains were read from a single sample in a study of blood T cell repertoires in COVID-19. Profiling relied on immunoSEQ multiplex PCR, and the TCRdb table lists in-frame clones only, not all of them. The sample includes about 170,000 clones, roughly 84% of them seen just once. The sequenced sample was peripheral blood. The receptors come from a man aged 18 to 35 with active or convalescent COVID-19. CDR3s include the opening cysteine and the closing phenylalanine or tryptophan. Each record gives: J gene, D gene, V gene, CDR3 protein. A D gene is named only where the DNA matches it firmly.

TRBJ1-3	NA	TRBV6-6	CASSYFIGYSGNTIYF
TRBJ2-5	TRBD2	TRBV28	CASSHRTSGEETQYF
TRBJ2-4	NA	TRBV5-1	CASSLGRGTDIQYF
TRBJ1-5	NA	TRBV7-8	CASSLGTVYSNQPQHF
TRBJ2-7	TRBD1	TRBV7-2	CASSFRTGSVYEQYF
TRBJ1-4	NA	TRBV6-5	CASSQTGATNEKLFF
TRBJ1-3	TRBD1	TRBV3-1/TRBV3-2	CASSPRWTGRGNTIYF
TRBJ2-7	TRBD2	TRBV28	CASSPGLGGGGYEQYF
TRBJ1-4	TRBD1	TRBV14	CASSHQDRINEKLFF
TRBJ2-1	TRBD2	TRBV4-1	CASSRYAWAQGGSSGSSDEQFF
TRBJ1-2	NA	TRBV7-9	CASSSRGHDSYGYTF
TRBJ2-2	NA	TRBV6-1	CASSVGGGENTGELFF
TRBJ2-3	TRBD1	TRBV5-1	CASSLTGTGTDTQYF
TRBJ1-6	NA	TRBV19	CASSFVNSPLHF
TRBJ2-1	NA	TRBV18	CASSPDSGVSEQFF
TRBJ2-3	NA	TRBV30	CAWGRTSPDTQYF
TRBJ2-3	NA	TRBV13	CALRAVGTSTDTQYF
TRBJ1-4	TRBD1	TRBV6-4	CASSFSGTEPTNEKLFF
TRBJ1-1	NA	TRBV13	CASSSRNREGKNTEAFF
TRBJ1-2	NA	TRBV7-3	CASSLSGENGYTF
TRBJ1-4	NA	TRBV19	CASTKGGRTNEKLFF
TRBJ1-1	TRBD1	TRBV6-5	CASRPPGQGSEAFF
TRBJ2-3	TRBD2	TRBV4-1	CASSQRTSGTDTQYF
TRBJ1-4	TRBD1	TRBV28	CASSLGTGGKKLFF
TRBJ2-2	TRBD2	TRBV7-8	CASSRRTSGYTGELFF
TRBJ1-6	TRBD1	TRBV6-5	CASSYAGTGENSPLHF
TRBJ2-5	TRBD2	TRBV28	CASSPIVGGTSGRETQYF
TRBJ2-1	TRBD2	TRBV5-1	CASKSGLGVWDEQFF
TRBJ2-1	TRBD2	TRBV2	CASSRPGLAGMSSYNEQFF
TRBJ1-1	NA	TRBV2	CASSVEMNTEAFF
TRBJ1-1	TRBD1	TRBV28	CAGQALNTEAFF
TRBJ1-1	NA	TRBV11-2	CASSLEASYTEAFF
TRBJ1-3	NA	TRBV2	CASSVGSSSGNTIYF
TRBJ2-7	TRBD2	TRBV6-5	CASSTSGASYEQYF
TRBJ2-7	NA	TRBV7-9	CASSSWTADYEQYF
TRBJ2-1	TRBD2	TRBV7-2	CASSLDSSGRPHNEQFF
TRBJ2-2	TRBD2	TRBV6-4	CASSPTSPNTGELFF
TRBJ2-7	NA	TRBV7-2	CASSLVGGATSYEQYF
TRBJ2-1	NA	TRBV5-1	CASSLVSFRYNEQFF
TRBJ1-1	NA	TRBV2	CASSEWGGRTEAFF
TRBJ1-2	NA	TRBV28	CASKGSGEGYTF
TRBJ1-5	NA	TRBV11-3	CASTRDSLGNQPQHF
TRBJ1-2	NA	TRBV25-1	CASSGSPRISYGYTF
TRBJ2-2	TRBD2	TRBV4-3	CASSQDQHPRLAESTGELFF
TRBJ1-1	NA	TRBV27	CASSELGHPNTEAFF
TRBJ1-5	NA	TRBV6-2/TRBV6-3	CASSYSGRGNQPQHF
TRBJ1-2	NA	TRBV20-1	CSASPPGDYGYTF
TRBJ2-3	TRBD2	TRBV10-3	CAISEKSGGSTDTQYF
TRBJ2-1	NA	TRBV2	CASRITSSYNEQFF
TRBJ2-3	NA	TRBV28	CASSSRRGYTDTQYF
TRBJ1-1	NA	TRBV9	CASSVDPGLMNTEAFF
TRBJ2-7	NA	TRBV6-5	CASTEGGTGAYEQYF
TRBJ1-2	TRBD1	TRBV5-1	CASSYTGENGYTF